Below, 22 T cell receptor beta chains from the same sample are listed, as sequenced in a study of spatial heterogeneity in lung cancer. One entry per CDR3 protein, called by TCRdb with MiXCR from the 5' RACE reads. The repertoire holds around 44,000 distinct CDR3 sequences, with 10% as singletons. The time point is: blood at routine non-recurrence follow-up after resection. Sequenced here: PBMCs, sampled at follow-up. All receptors derive from a female donor with early-stage non-small cell lung cancer.

The rearrangement links TRBV30 to TRBJ2-5; D might be TRBD1 or TRBD2, each matching 9 bases. The V gene's germline CDR1 is GTSNPN and CDR2 SVGIG (reference sequence). The CDR3 sequence is 16 residues long. V shed 8 bases and J shed 2 bases, with 24 bases lying between them. The CDR3 protein is CAVQGAPSGDQETQYF. The CDR3 DNA follows: TGTGCCGTACAGGGGGCGCCTAGCGGGGATCAAGAGACCCAGTACTTC.

At least ten counts were recorded for this clonotype. The gene calls are TRBV5-5 and TRBJ2-7; TRBD2 matches at 9 bases. V lost 1 base to trimming and J lost 5 bases; unmatched junction nucleotides: 4. There are 14 residues in the CDR3. In germline, CDR1 is SGHKS, CDR2 YYEKEE (reference sequence). As DNA, the CDR3 is TGTGCCAGCAGCTTGAGAGCGGGGGGTGACGAGCAGTACTTC. Encoded protein: CASSLRAGGDEQYF.

This clonotype was observed at least ten times. The chain couples TRBV3-1 to TRBJ2-6; D gene ambiguous. There are 15 residues in the CDR3. The germline V gene encodes CDR1 LGHDT and CDR2 YNNKEL (reference sequence). Trimming removed 1 base at V and 4 bases at J, with 8 bases between. CDR3 residues: CASSQGVGGANVLTF. CDR3 bases: TGTGCCAGCAGCCAAGGCGTCGGAGGGGCCAACGTCCTGACTTTC.

This clonotype was seen ten or more times. The V gene is TRBV19, the J gene TRBJ1-5; D call uncertain. From germline, CDR1 is LNHDA and CDR2 SQIVND (reference sequence). The CDR3 totals 13 residues. The germline V and J ends were trimmed by 6 bases and 7 bases, with 13 bases remaining between them. The CDR3: CASRPLGAQPQHF. The CDR3 region has the DNA TGTGCCAGTAGGCCCTTGGGTGCCCAGCCCCAGCATTTT. Complete variable domain (other parts from reference TRBV19 and TRBJ1-5): DGGITQSPKYLFRKEGQNVTLSCEQNLNHDAMYWYRQDPGQGLRLIYYSQIVNDFQKGDIAEGYSVSREKKESFPLTVTSAQKNPTAFYLCASRPLGAQPQHFGDGTRLSIL.

The chain recombines TRBV12-3 or TRBV12-4 with TRBJ1-2; D is unresolved. Trimming took 2 bases from V and 4 from J, leaving 8 bases between them. The CDR3 runs 13 residues. The CDR3 sequence is CASSLTGTYGYTF. CDR3 DNA: TGTGCCAGCAGTTTAACGGGAACCTATGGCTACACCTTC.

This clonotype was recorded a few times. The chain is built from TRBV20-1 and TRBJ2-1, with D hard to call. Trimming stripped 5 bases from V and 10 bases from J, with 9 bases between. This CDR3 is built from 10 residues. CDR1 is DFQATT, CDR2 SNEGSKA, per germline (reference sequence). CDR3 region: CSASSQEQFF. The CDR3 bases are TGCAGTGCTTCTTCCCAAGAGCAGTTCTTC.

The chain couples TRBV28 to TRBJ1-1, with a weak D call TRBD1 (5 bases). Trimming cost V 8 bases and J 5 bases, with 24 bases left between them. This CDR3 is 16 amino acids long. CDR1 MDHEN and CDR2 SYDVKM come from the germline V gene. The DNA for the CDR3 is TGTGCCAGCGCGGTCTTTGCGGGACGGGTAGAGACTGAAGCTTTCTTT. This gives the protein CASAVFAGRVETEAFF.

In its sample, this clonotype was seen many times. This chain uses TRBV14 with TRBJ2-7, with D unresolved. Germline V gene lookup returns CDR1 SGHDN and CDR2 FVKESK. The CDR3 is 11 amino acids. V lost 3 bases, J lost 3 bases, and 3 bases lay in between. The CDR3 coding sequence is TGTGCCAGCAGCCATGGCTACGAGCAGTACTTC. Protein product: CASSHGYEQYF.

This clonotype showed up just a few times. The genes are TRBV14 and TRBJ2-7; tentative D call: TRBD2 (6 bases). The germline V and J ends were trimmed by 1 base and 2 bases, with 12 bases remaining between them. This CDR3 is built from 15 residues. Germline assignment: CDR1 SGHDN and CDR2 FVKESK. CDR3 sequence (DNA): TGTGCCAGCAGCCAAGGGCTAGCGCCCACCTACGAGCAGTACTTC. Protein sequence: CASSQGLAPTYEQYF.

This clonotype was recorded a few times. This chain uses TRBV20-1 with TRBJ2-7, with 10 bases identical to TRBD2. The V segment lost 6 bases and the J segment 2 bases; nucleotides outside the gene matches: 7. The CDR3 contains 14 residues. Germline loops: CDR1 DFQATT, CDR2 SNEGSKA (reference sequence). The CDR3 is CSAALAGIPYEQYF. In DNA form, the CDR3 reads TGCAGTGCGGCACTAGCGGGGATTCCCTACGAGCAGTACTTC.

This sequence joins TRBV15 and TRBJ2-2; a weak D match, TRBD1 (6 bases). V was pared by 0 bases and J by 4 bases, with 9 bases between. This CDR3 is 15 amino acids long. The germline CDR1 and CDR2 sequences are LNHNV and YYDKDF (reference sequence). CDR3 DNA: TGTGCCACCAGCAGAGATCCAGGGGCCACCGGGGAGCTGTTTTTT. Translated, it gives CATSRDPGATGELFF.

The rearrangement joins TRBV20-1 to TRBJ2-1; D not certain. The CDR3 runs to 12 residues. Per the germline V gene, CDR1 is DFQATT and CDR2 is SNEGSKA (reference sequence). Trimming shortened V by 8 bases and J by 8 bases, and 16 bases separated the two germline ends. For the CDR3, the DNA is TGCAGTCCGGTCTCCCCTAAAGATGAGCAGTTCTTC. Translation: CSPVSPKDEQFF.

For this clonotype: This may stem from a read error, because a much larger clone lies one nucleotide away. The rearrangement uses TRBV5-1 and TRBJ2-5; D is uncertain. Looked up from germline, CDR1 is SGHRS and CDR2 is YFSETQ. The CDR3 contains 15 residues. V shed 2 bases and J shed 5 bases, with 16 bases lying between them. CDR3 protein: CASSLWGNVDETQYF. CDR3 in DNA: TGCGCCAGCAGCTTATGGGGAAATGTGGATGAGACCCAGTACTTC.

This clonotype was recorded at least ten times. The V gene is TRBV5-1, the J gene TRBJ1-6; 7 bases are a match to TRBD1. Unmatched junction bases numbered 4, after V lost 0 bases and J lost 4 bases. This CDR3 is 16 amino acids long. Germline-derived CDR1 and CDR2 are SGHRS and YFSETQ. The CDR3: CASSLGPQGYNSPLHF. DNA for the CDR3: TGCGCCAGCAGCTTGGGCCCACAGGGGTATAATTCACCCCTCCACTTT.

This clonotype was observed many times. The chain joins TRBV20-1 to TRBJ2-5, with D perhaps matching TRBD1 or TRBD2 (5 bases each). V lost 0 bases, J lost 4 bases, and 9 bases lay in between. This CDR3 contains 13 residues. Germline-derived CDR1 and CDR2 are DFQATT and SNEGSKA (reference sequence). The CDR3 region is CSARDRAGETQYF. CDR3 coding DNA: TGCAGTGCTAGAGACAGGGCGGGAGAGACCCAGTACTTC.

CDR3: CASSLGGQHYEQYF. Here the CDR3 DNA reads TGCGCCAGCAGCTTGGGGGGACAGCACTACGAGCAGTACTTC. The chain links TRBV5-1 to TRBJ2-7; 7 bases align to TRBD1. V shed 0 bases, J shed 3 bases, and the junction held 3 bases outside the gene matches. Germline-derived CDR1 and CDR2 are SGHRS and YFSETQ. The CDR3 length is 14 residues. Full variable domain (outside the CDR3, taken from reference TRBV5-1 and TRBJ2-7): KAGVTQTPRYLIKTRGQQVTLSCSPISGHRSVSWYQQTPGQGLQFLFEYFSETQRNKGNFPGRFSGRQFSNSRSEMNVSTLELGDSALYLCASSLGGQHYEQYFGPGTRLTVT.

This clonotype has at least ten counts. V is TRBV6-6 and J is TRBJ2-6; D gene uncertain. CDR1 is MNHNY and CDR2 is SVGAGI in the germline V gene (reference sequence). The length of the CDR3 is 15 residues. V gave up 0 bases and J gave up 1 base, with 4 bases separating them. CDR3 nucleotides: TGTGCCAGCAGTTACTCCTCTTCTGGGGCCAACGTCCTGACTTTC. As protein: CASSYSSSGANVLTF.

This clonotype has at least ten counts. V usage is TRBV7-8 and J usage is TRBJ2-1; D call uncertain. This CDR3 is built from 13 residues. Trimming removed 0 bases at V and 13 bases at J, with 13 bases between. From germline, CDR1 is SGHVS and CDR2 FQNEAQ. CDR3 loop: CASSLADTWAQFF. CDR3 nucleotides: TGTGCCAGCAGCTTAGCGGATACCTGGGCACAGTTCTTC.

The chain uses TRBV29-1 and TRBJ2-7; no definite D call. The CDR3 has 14 amino acids. The V end lost 6 bases, the J end lost 5 bases, and 20 bases lay between the germline ends. The germline CDR1 and CDR2 sequences are SQVTM and ANQGSEA. The CDR3 sequence: CSVATRLVEHEQYF. The CDR3, as DNA: TGCAGCGTGGCGACCCGCCTGGTCGAGCACGAGCAGTACTTC.

V usage is TRBV29-1 and J usage is TRBJ2-5, with TRBD2 matching over 10 bases. V lost 6 bases to trimming and J lost 4 bases; unmatched junction nucleotides: 8. Germline V gene sequence: CDR1 SQVTM, CDR2 ANQGSEA. The CDR3 contains 14 residues. The CDR3 spells CSVLLASGGETQYF. The CDR3 DNA follows: TGCAGCGTCCTCCTGGCTAGCGGGGGAGAGACCCAGTACTTC.

The sample holds a few counts of this clonotype. The chain uses TRBV11-2 and TRBJ1-2, with D maybe TRBD1 (6 bases). Per germline, CDR1 SGHAT and CDR2 FQNNGV. This CDR3 has 16 amino acids. V shed 3 bases and J shed 7 bases, with 21 bases lying between them. CDR3 residues: CASSFFLGGREGGYTF. The CDR3 region has the DNA TGTGCCAGCAGCTTCTTCCTCGGGGGGCGTGAGGGTGGCTACACCTTC.

This clonotype was seen ten or more times. The rearrangement uses TRBV7-9 and TRBJ2-3; possibly TRBD1 for D (8 bases). V was cut by 8 bases and J by 2 bases, with 20 bases left in between. The CDR3 is made up of 16 amino acids. Germline CDR1 is SEHNR and CDR2 is FQNEAQ (reference sequence). In DNA, the CDR3 is TGTGCCAGCTGGACAGGGACCGGGGGGATCACAGATACGCAGTATTTT. As protein: CASWTGTGGITDTQYF.